These 22 T cell receptor beta chains came from one sample sequenced in a study of human T cells and chemical hapten exposure. As to time point: pre-sensitization, week 0. The treatment denotes: therapeutic diphenylcyclopropenone sensitization with weekly scalp DPC. One entry per CDR3 protein results from TCRdb running MiXCR on the RACE reads. The table has approximately 260,000 distinct CDR3 sequences, 7.5% to 9% seen once. Sequenced here: whole blood, sampled in connection with sensitization to the hapten diphenylcyclopropenone (DPC). The receptors come from a woman aged 40 to 50 with alopecia areata. Some clones in this sample may be carry-over from other donors' samples.

This clonotype was seen only a few times. The V gene is TRBV9, the J gene TRBJ1-2; weak D call: TRBD1 (6 bases). V was clipped by 0 bases and J by 5 bases, with 20 bases between them. Germline loops: CDR1 SGDLS, CDR2 YYNGEE. The CDR3 is 17 amino acids. Written as DNA, the CDR3 is TGTGCCAGCAGCGTAGACCCCTCGACAGGTTTGGAGTATGGCTACACCTTC. The encoded protein is CASSVDPSTGLEYGYTF. The full variable domain, rest sourced from reference TRBV9 and TRBJ1-2, is DSGVTQTPKHLITATGQRVTLRCSPRSGDLSVYWYQQSLDQGLQFLIQYYNGEERAKGNILERFSAQQFPDLHSELNLSSLELGDSALYFCASSVDPSTGLEYGYTFGSGTRLTVV.

This chain connects TRBV4-2 to TRBJ2-3, with no clear D. Germline V gene data show CDR1 as LGHNA and CDR2 as YNFKEQ. Trimming removed 0 bases at V and 5 bases at J, with 6 bases between. The CDR3 extends over 13 amino acids. The CDR3 DNA reads as TGTGCCAGCAGCCAAGACCAGAAAGATACGCAGTATTTT. Amino acids: CASSQDQKDTQYF.

This clonotype occurred a few times. This chain joins TRBV10-3 and TRBJ1-5; D is possibly TRBD1 (5 bases). Trimming took 0 bases from V and 6 from J, leaving 12 bases between them. From germline, CDR1 is ENHRY and CDR2 SYGVKD. This CDR3 region has 15 residues. CDR3 amino acids: CAISESSVGGQPQHF. The DNA for the CDR3 is TGTGCCATCAGTGAGTCGTCAGTTGGGGGTCAGCCCCAGCATTTT.

This clonotype was counted at least ten times. This rearrangement joins TRBV12-3 or TRBV12-4 to TRBJ1-4; tentatively, D is TRBD1 (5 bases). This CDR3 has 15 amino acids. Trimming cost V 3 bases and J 11 bases, with 19 bases left between them. CDR3 nucleotide sequence: TGTGCCAGCAGTTTGACGAGGGGAAGTGCGGGGAAACTGTTTTTT. Encoded protein: CASSLTRGSAGKLFF.

This clonotype showed up many times. This sequence joins TRBV12-3 or TRBV12-4 and TRBJ1-2; no reliable D call. This CDR3 is 12 amino acids long. Trimming took off 3 bases at V and 6 bases at J, with 8 bases between the two ends. CDR3 sequence reads: CASSLGGHGYTF. CDR3 DNA: TGTGCCAGCAGTTTGGGTGGTCATGGCTACACCTTC.

The table lists this clonotype with many counts. The V and J genes are TRBV7-2 and TRBJ2-3; the match to TRBD2 covers 12 bases. The CDR3 runs to 17 residues. Germline V gene lookup returns CDR1 SGHTA and CDR2 FQGNSA. V gave up 5 bases and J gave up 1 base; unmatched junction bases: 7. CDR3 DNA sequence: TGTGCCAGCAGCCCTAGACTAGCGGGAGATCGCACAGATACGCAGTATTTT. Its protein product is CASSPRLAGDRTDTQYF.

There are a few counts of this clonotype. This chain links TRBV27 with TRBJ1-2; the D is unclear. The CDR3 has 9 residues. V was trimmed by 8 bases and J by 6 bases, leaving 4 bases between them. Germline CDR1 reads MNHEY; CDR2 reads SMNVEV (reference sequence). The CDR3 DNA is TGTGCCAGCTGGGATGGCTACACCTTC. Protein sequence: CASWDGYTF.

This chain uses TRBV9 with TRBJ2-5; 11 bases match TRBD2. Germline V gene lookup returns CDR1 SGDLS and CDR2 YYNGEE. The CDR3 is made up of 18 amino acids. With V trimmed by 4 bases and J by 1 base, 12 bases remained unmatched. The CDR3 region is CASSMTGGLADPQETQYF. The CDR3 DNA reads as TGTGCCAGCAGCATGACCGGGGGACTAGCGGATCCCCAAGAGACCCAGTACTTC.

There are many counts of this clonotype. The rearrangement uses TRBV20-1 and TRBJ1-2, with D perhaps TRBD1 (5 bases). CDR3 size: 14 residues. The V gene's germline CDR1 is DFQATT and CDR2 SNEGSKA (reference sequence). CDR3 bases: TGCTCGGGGGAGAAGGGCAGGCTTAACTATGGCTACACCTTC. Translation gives CSGEKGRLNYGYTF.

This clonotype has at least ten counts. The chain is built from TRBV7-2 and TRBJ1-6, with D possibly being TRBD1 (5 bases). Per germline, CDR1 SGHTA and CDR2 FQGNSA. The CDR3 sequence is 13 residues long. The V gene lost 1 base and the J gene lost 9 bases, with 7 bases spanning the gap. This chain's CDR3 is CASSLGGFSPLHF. The CDR3 DNA reads as TGTGCCAGCAGCTTAGGGGGGTTTTCACCCCTCCACTTT.

The chain links TRBV28 to TRBJ1-2; D gene uncertain. This CDR3 is 15 amino acids long. Per the germline V gene, CDR1 is MDHEN and CDR2 is SYDVKM. V was clipped by 5 bases and J by 2 bases, with 15 bases between them. The CDR3 reads CASSPYLRENYGYTF. DNA of the CDR3: TGTGCCAGCAGTCCATACTTGAGGGAGAACTATGGCTACACCTTC.

The rearrangement links TRBV29-1 to TRBJ2-5; D might be TRBD2 (5 bases). CDR1 is SQVTM and CDR2 is ANQGSEA in the germline V gene. CDR3 length: 12 residues. Between the trimmed V and J ends, which lost 6 bases and 2 bases, there was a span of 10 bases. DNA of the CDR3: TGCAGCGTCGGGATTATTCAAGAGACCCAGTACTTC. Amino acids: CSVGIIQETQYF.

This chain connects TRBV5-1 to TRBJ2-2, with 14 bases matching TRBD2. Trimming removed 4 bases from V and 7 bases from J; junction bases left unmatched: 6. The CDR3 is 16 amino acids. Germline CDR1 reads SGHRS; CDR2 reads YFSETQ. CDR3 sequence: CASSPGTSGSSGELFF. The DNA for the CDR3 is TGCGCCAGCAGCCCGGGGACTAGCGGGAGCAGCGGGGAGCTGTTTTTT.

Concerning this clonotype: A clone one base away is much larger, so this may be a read error. The chain is built from TRBV5-1 and TRBJ2-6; a weak D match, TRBD1 (5 bases). Looked up from germline, CDR1 is SGHRS and CDR2 is YFSETQ. The CDR3 has 15 amino acids. The CDR3 DNA follows: TGCGCCAGCTTCACAGGCTCAAGTGGGACCAACGTCCTGACTTTC. This gives the protein CASFTGSSGTNVLTF.

The chain recombines TRBV7-2 with TRBJ1-4, with D perhaps TRBD1 (6 bases). The V end was cut by 5 bases, the J end by 3 bases, with 13 bases between. This CDR3 spans 15 amino acids. CDR1 and CDR2 (germline): SGHTA, FQGNSA. In DNA, the CDR3 is TGTGCCAGCAGCAGACAGGTGTCGGCTAATGAAAAACTGTTTTTT. It yields the protein CASSRQVSANEKLFF.

The chain's CDR3 is CSVEWRGNYNEQFF. CDR3 in DNA: TGCAGCGTTGAATGGCGGGGGAACTACAATGAGCAGTTCTTC. V and J are TRBV29-1 and TRBJ2-1, with 7 bases matching TRBD2. This CDR3 region has 14 residues. Germline V gene lookup returns CDR1 SQVTM and CDR2 ANQGSEA. V gave up 2 bases and J gave up 3 bases; unmatched junction bases: 4.

This clonotype was detected a few times. The J gene is TRBJ1-4, the V gene TRBV7-2, with D tentatively TRBD1 (5 bases). This CDR3 comprises 17 residues. Germline V gene data show CDR1 as SGHTA and CDR2 as FQGNSA. Trimming took 2 bases from V and 7 from J, leaving 20 bases between them. CDR3: CASSLLSLGGSREKLFF. DNA for the CDR3: TGTGCCAGCAGCTTACTTTCTCTTGGGGGTTCTCGTGAAAAACTGTTTTTT.

This clonotype was found many times. This chain links TRBV28 with TRBJ1-2, with D perhaps matching TRBD1 (6 bases). The V end was cut by 7 bases, the J end by 0 bases, with 15 bases between. Germline lookup yields CDR1 MDHEN and CDR2 SYDVKM. This CDR3 has 15 residues. The CDR3 bases are TGTGCCAGCATCCCCCTCGGGACACCTAACTATGGCTACACCTTC. Encoded protein: CASIPLGTPNYGYTF.

This clonotype was found many times. This chain uses TRBV4-2 with TRBJ1-1, with a possible D match to TRBD1 (5 bases). The CDR3 has 13 residues. Germline lookup yields CDR1 LGHNA and CDR2 YNFKEQ. The V gene lost 6 bases and the J gene lost 0 bases, with 8 bases spanning the gap. DNA of the CDR3: TGTGCCAGCAGACCGACAGTGAACACTGAAGCTTTCTTT. Translated: CASRPTVNTEAFF.

CDR3 sequence reads: CASSQEGRANSPLHF. CDR3 in DNA: TGCGCCAGCAGCCAAGAAGGACGGGCTAATTCACCCCTCCACTTT. The chain recombines TRBV4-1 with TRBJ1-6; no clear D. The germline V gene encodes CDR1 MGHRA and CDR2 YSYEKL. The CDR3 runs 15 residues. Trimming shortened V by 0 bases and J by 6 bases, and 9 bases separated the two germline ends.

As for this clonotype: The junction does not match germline at one end; this may be a read error. This chain links TRBV12-3 or TRBV12-4 with TRBJ1-3; D remains unclear. This CDR3 comprises 13 residues. CDR3 region: CASRLVQGNTIYF. CDR3 sequence (DNA): TGTGCCAGCCGTTTGGTGCAAGGAAACACCATATATTTT.

The gene calls are TRBV29-1 and TRBJ2-3; unclear D gene. The CDR3 extends over 13 amino acids. V dropped 7 bases and J dropped 2 bases, with 13 bases sitting between them. The germline CDR1 and CDR2 sequences are SQVTM and ANQGSEA. CDR3 amino acids: CSAQMRLTDTQYF. The CDR3 region has the DNA TGCAGCGCCCAAATGAGGCTCACAGATACGCAGTATTTT.